The 29 T cell receptor beta chains below all came from one sample that was sequenced in a study of graft-versus-host responses after intestinal transplantation. Here immunoSEQ multiplex PCR was the method, and the copy in TCRdb shows in-frame clones only, minus some. The sample has 90,000 to 150,000 clones, approximately 96% seen once. No antigen has been assigned to these receptors. The sample was unstimulated CD8+ T cells sorted from spleen or lymph node cells, taken before intestinal transplant. Every receptor here comes from a human donor who received an intestinal transplant.

The CDR3 DNA reads TGTGCCAGCAGATGGACAGCGATCATGAACACTGAAGCTTTCTTT. Translated, it gives CASRWTAIMNTEAFF. The chain recombines TRBV2 with TRBJ1-1, with D tentatively TRBD1 (6 bases). Trimming took 6 bases from V and 0 from J, leaving 14 bases between them. The CDR3 extends over 15 amino acids. From germline, CDR1 is SNHLY and CDR2 FYNNEI.

This rearrangement joins TRBV5-1 to TRBJ2-1, with TRBD2 matching 9 bases. The junction had 2 bases not matched to a gene; V was cut back by 0 bases and J by 1 base. This CDR3 is 16 amino acids long. Germline CDR1 and CDR2: SGHRS and YFSETQ. The CDR3, as DNA: TGCGCCAGCAGCTTGGCAAGCGGGGGGTCCTACAATGAGCAGTTCTTC. It encodes CASSLASGGSYNEQFF.

The rearrangement joins TRBV2 to TRBJ2-7; a possible D gene is TRBD1 (6 bases). The V gene lost 4 bases and the J gene lost 4 bases, with 8 bases spanning the gap. CDR3 length: 12 residues. Germline CDR1 and CDR2: SNHLY and FYNNEI. The CDR3 region is CASSGGGYEQYF. The CDR3 DNA is TGTGCCAGCAGTGGAGGGGGATACGAGCAGTACTTC. Drawing the rest from reference TRBV2 and TRBJ2-7, the complete variable domain is EPEVTQTPSHQVTQMGQEVILRCVPISNHLYFYWYRQILGQKVEFLVSFYNNEISEKSEIFDDQFSVERPDGSNFTLKIRSTKLEDSAMYFCASSGGGYEQYFGPGTRLTVT.

The chain combines TRBV28 with TRBJ2-7; possibly TRBD1 for D (6 bases). Germline-derived CDR1 and CDR2 are MDHEN and SYDVKM. The CDR3 is 14 residues long. Deletions cut 0 bases from V and 6 bases from J, with 12 bases between. The chain's CDR3 is CASSLWGRGFEQYF. CDR3 bases: TGTGCCAGCAGTTTATGGGGCAGGGGTTTCGAGCAGTACTTC.

The chain carries TRBV4-3 and TRBJ2-3; 10 nucleotides line up with TRBD2. CDR1 and CDR2 (germline): LGHNA, YSLEER. This CDR3 has 14 amino acids. V was pared by 5 bases and J by 3 bases, with 2 bases of the junction left unmatched. CDR3 coding DNA: TGCGCCAGCAGCTATAGCGGGAGGACAGATACGCAGTATTTT. Translating gives CASSYSGRTDTQYF.

The chain employs TRBV7-9 and TRBJ1-5; 7 nucleotides line up with TRBD1. This CDR3 spans 17 amino acids. Germline-derived CDR1 and CDR2 are SEHNR and FQNEAQ (reference sequence). With 1 base clipped from V and 2 bases from J, the junction kept 8 bases outside the gene matches. DNA for the CDR3: TGTGCCAGCAGCTTAGTACAGGGGATCTCAGGCAATCAGCCCCAGCATTTT. Translating it yields CASSLVQGISGNQPQHF.

This clone was recorded once. The J gene is TRBJ2-1, the V gene TRBV5-5, with D unclear. Germline values: CDR1 SGHKS, CDR2 YYEKEE (reference sequence). The CDR3 runs 14 residues. V lost 1 base to trimming and J lost 4 bases, with 9 bases between them. The CDR3 spells CASSLWSSYNEQFF. CDR3 nucleotide sequence: TGTGCCAGCAGCTTGTGGTCATCATACAATGAGCAGTTCTTC.

The J gene is TRBJ2-1, the V gene TRBV4-3; D remains unclear. Deletions cut 0 bases from V and 7 bases from J, with 16 bases between. Germline-derived CDR1 and CDR2 are LGHNA and YSLEER. CDR3 size: 16 residues. CDR3 nucleotide sequence: TGCGCCAGCAGCCAAGATAGACCTAGTTTGAGTAATGAGCAGTTCTTC. This translates into CASSQDRPSLSNEQFF.

The gene calls are TRBV19 and TRBJ2-7, with a weak D call TRBD1 (6 bases). The germline V gene has CDR1 LNHDA and CDR2 SQIVND (reference sequence). Trimming shortened V by 5 bases and J by 3 bases, and 17 bases separated the two germline ends. The CDR3 is 15 amino acids. CDR3 sequence: CASSPGAGTYYEQYF. The CDR3 DNA sequence: TGTGCCAGTAGTCCTGGTGCAGGGACATACTACGAGCAGTACTTC.

The CDR3 nucleotides read TGTGCCAGCAGTCCGGGGGCTTTGACTGAAGCTTTCTTT. Translated, it gives CASSPGALTEAFF. The J gene is TRBJ1-1, the V gene TRBV28; possibly TRBD1 for D (6 bases). V was clipped by 5 bases and J by 5 bases, with 12 bases between them. Germline CDR1 MDHEN, CDR2 SYDVKM. This CDR3 contains 13 residues. The entire variable domain, with the rest obtained from reference TRBV28 and TRBJ1-1, is as follows: DVKVTQSSRYLVKRTGEKVFLECVQDMDHENMFWYRQDPGLGLRLIYFSYDVKMKEKGDIPEGYSVSREKKERFSLILESASTNQTSMYLCASSPGALTEAFFGQGTRLTVV.

This clone was seen just once. V and J are TRBV27 and TRBJ1-5; 11 positions agree with TRBD1. This CDR3 spans 13 amino acids. V lost 5 bases and J lost 7; bases outside the gene matches: 1. Germline CDR1 is MNHEY and CDR2 is SMNVEV (reference sequence). CDR3 loop: CASSGQGAQPQHF. Written as DNA, the CDR3 is TGTGCCAGCAGTGGACAGGGGGCACAGCCCCAGCATTTT.

The rearrangement links TRBV19 to TRBJ2-3; D possibly corresponds to TRBD2 (6 bases). Trimming left V 3 bases short and J 0 bases short, with 10 bases between. The CDR3 consists of 15 residues. From germline, CDR1 is LNHDA and CDR2 SQIVND (reference sequence). The CDR3 reads CASSMGGKSTDTQYF. CDR3 sequence (DNA): TGTGCCAGTAGTATGGGGGGAAAGAGCACAGATACGCAGTATTTT.

This chain joins TRBV19 and TRBJ2-1, with no clear D. CDR3 length equals 13 residues. The V gene's germline CDR1 is LNHDA and CDR2 SQIVND (reference sequence). Trimming left V 5 bases short and J 2 bases short, with 7 bases between. CDR3 sequence: CASSEDTYNEQFF. CDR3 nucleotide sequence: TGTGCCAGTAGTGAAGACACCTACAATGAGCAGTTCTTC.

Only one count was recorded for this clone. The gene calls are TRBV5-1 and TRBJ1-1, with a weak D call TRBD1 (5 bases). Trimming removed 0 bases from V and 5 bases from J, with 11 bases in between. This CDR3 spans 14 amino acids. Germline V CDR1 and CDR2: SGHRS, YFSETQ. CDR3 sequence: CASSLGGGQTEAFF. The CDR3 region has the DNA TGCGCCAGCAGCTTGGGGGGCGGGCAGACTGAAGCTTTCTTT.

V gene TRBV4-1 combines with J gene TRBJ2-1; D uncertain. The V end was cut by 4 bases, the J end by 7 bases, with 11 bases between. Germline assignment: CDR1 MGHRA and CDR2 YSYEKL. This CDR3 has 13 residues. In nucleotides, the CDR3 is TGCGCCAGCAGCCGCATACAGTGGAATGAGCAGTTCTTC. It encodes CASSRIQWNEQFF.

The chain joins TRBV28 to TRBJ2-7; no clear D. The CDR3 is 12 amino acids. V was pared by 6 bases and J by 0 bases, with 6 bases between. Germline assignment: CDR1 MDHEN and CDR2 SYDVKM. CDR3 protein: CASRGDSYEQYF. The CDR3 DNA follows: TGTGCCAGCAGGGGCGACTCCTACGAGCAGTACTTC.

The V and J genes are TRBV7-9 and TRBJ1-5, with TRBD1 matching over 7 bases. The CDR3 extends over 11 amino acids. Germline-derived CDR1 and CDR2 are SEHNR and FQNEAQ (reference sequence). V shed 5 bases and J 9 bases; nucleotides not matched to a gene: 1. CDR3 sequence: CASSQGGPQHF. In DNA form, the CDR3 reads TGTGCCAGCAGCCAGGGGGGGCCCCAGCATTTT.

The genes are TRBV4-1 and TRBJ2-1; 8 nucleotides line up with TRBD2. The CDR3 extends over 16 amino acids. The V segment lost 3 bases and the J segment 1 base; nucleotides outside the gene matches: 5. Germline-derived CDR1 and CDR2 are MGHRA and YSYEKL. Written as DNA, the CDR3 is TGCGCCAGCAGCCAGCGAGCGGGAGAATCCTACAATGAGCAGTTCTTC. This translates into CASSQRAGESYNEQFF.

The chain joins TRBV29-1 to TRBJ2-1; the D gene could be TRBD1 or TRBD2 (5 bases each). The CDR3 sequence is 15 residues long. V dropped 3 bases and J dropped 7 bases, with 19 bases sitting between them. The germline V gene encodes CDR1 SQVTM and CDR2 ANQGSEA. For the CDR3, the DNA is TGCAGCGTTGAGGGCGGCGAGGGGATTAAGAATGAGCAGTTCTTC. The encoded protein is CSVEGGEGIKNEQFF.

This clone was recorded only once. The chain is built from TRBV28 and TRBJ2-1, with TRBD2 identical over 9 bases. The CDR3 runs to 19 residues. V lost 3 bases to trimming and J lost 7 bases; unmatched junction nucleotides: 19. Germline V gene sequence: CDR1 MDHEN, CDR2 SYDVKM. This chain's CDR3 is CASSLVAGTSYGVWNEQFF. CDR3 coding DNA: TGTGCCAGCAGTTTGGTCGCCGGGACTAGCTATGGGGTCTGGAATGAGCAGTTCTTC.

The count of this clone is one. V is TRBV4-1 and J is TRBJ2-3, with 10 bases matching TRBD1. After removal of 1 base from V and 3 bases from J, the junction contained 1 base not matched to a gene. The CDR3 loop spans 15 amino acids. Germline V lookup: CDR1 MGHRA, CDR2 YSYEKL. CDR3 sequence reads: CASSQGDRGTDTQYF. As DNA, the CDR3 is TGCGCCAGCAGCCAAGGGGACAGGGGTACAGATACGCAGTATTTT.

The chain carries TRBV4-1 and TRBJ2-4, with a weak D call TRBD2 (6 bases). The V gene lost 3 bases and the J gene lost 0 bases, with 18 bases spanning the gap. CDR1 MGHRA and CDR2 YSYEKL come from the germline V gene. The CDR3 length is 18 residues. The CDR3 coding sequence is TGCGCCAGCAGCCAGGGGCCTCAAGCGGGTTTAGCCAAAAACATTCAGTACTTC. As protein: CASSQGPQAGLAKNIQYF.

The J gene is TRBJ1-1, the V gene TRBV19, with TRBD1 identical over 11 bases. The CDR3 has 16 amino acids. Germline CDR1 and CDR2: LNHDA and SQIVND (reference sequence). Trimming removed 9 bases from V and 5 bases from J; junction bases left unmatched: 14. The CDR3 DNA reads as TGTGCCAGCGCCCTAGGGACAGGGGGTCCTGGGACTGAAGCTTTCTTT. It specifies CASALGTGGPGTEAFF. The variable domain in full, completed from reference TRBV19 and TRBJ1-1, reads DGGITQSPKYLFRKEGQNVTLSCEQNLNHDAMYWYRQDPGQGLRLIYYSQIVNDFQKGDIAEGYSVSREKKESFPLTVTSAQKNPTAFYLCASALGTGGPGTEAFFGQGTRLTVV.

The chain is built from TRBV4-3 and TRBJ1-2, with a tentative D call TRBD1 (5 bases). Per germline, CDR1 LGHNA and CDR2 YSLEER. This CDR3 has 15 residues. V was clipped by 0 bases and J by 4 bases, with 12 bases between them. CDR3 region: CASSQDNGGSYGYTF. As DNA, the CDR3 is TGCGCCAGCAGCCAAGATAACGGGGGATCCTATGGCTACACCTTC.

The chain combines TRBV7-6 with TRBJ2-1; 7 positions match TRBD2. Germline CDR1 SGHVS, CDR2 FNYEAQ. Unmatched junction bases numbered 4, after V lost 2 bases and J lost 15 bases. The CDR3 extends over 11 amino acids. The CDR3 loop reads CASSLRDYLFF. CDR3 nucleotide sequence: TGTGCCAGCAGCTTAAGGGACTATCTGTTCTTC.

The gene calls are TRBV28 and TRBJ1-5; maybe TRBD1 (5 bases). From germline, CDR1 is MDHEN and CDR2 SYDVKM. The CDR3 loop spans 14 amino acids. The V end was cut by 8 bases, the J end by 4 bases, with 15 bases between. The CDR3 nucleotides read TGTGCCAGCCGAGGAGGGGCCGCAAATCAGCCCCAGCATTTT. Amino acids: CASRGGAANQPQHF.

V gene TRBV19 combines with J gene TRBJ1-2; D not certain. V was shortened by 1 base and J by 10 bases, with 13 bases between the two germline ends. Germline V gives CDR1 LNHDA, CDR2 SQIVND (reference sequence). The CDR3 consists of 13 residues. The CDR3 DNA is TGTGCCAGTAGTATAGGTGTCGGTCGGGACTACACCTTC. Translated: CASSIGVGRDYTF.

J is TRBJ1-1 and V is TRBV9; possible D gene TRBD1, 5 bases. The V gene's germline CDR1 is SGDLS and CDR2 YYNGEE. The ends were cut back, 0 bases at V and 0 bases at J, with 6 bases in the middle. The CDR3 covers 14 residues. CDR3 bases: TGTGCCAGCAGCGTAGCGGGGGTGAACACTGAAGCTTTCTTT. Its protein is CASSVAGVNTEAFF.

This chain connects TRBV5-6 to TRBJ2-7; TRBD1 matches 9 bases. The germline CDR1 and CDR2 sequences are SGHDT and YYEEEE. There are 15 residues in the CDR3. V trimming: 0 bases; J trimming: 6 bases; junction bases outside the gene matches: 7. CDR3 region: CASSLGSGTGLEQYF. DNA of the CDR3: TGTGCCAGCAGCTTGGGCTCCGGGACAGGGCTCGAGCAGTACTTC. The variable domain in full, with the rest retrieved from reference TRBV5-6 and TRBJ2-7, is DAGVTQSPTHLIKTRGQQVTLRCSPKSGHDTVSWYQQALGQGPQFIFQYYEEEERQRGNFPDRFSGHQFPNYSSELNVNALLLGDSALYLCASSLGSGTGLEQYFGPGTRLTVT.